The 19 T cell receptor beta chains in this list originate from one sample, sequenced in a study of blood T cell repertoires in COVID-19. Sequencing used immunoSEQ multiplex PCR; TCRdb keeps in-frame clones, though not all of them. Here the sample spans around 250,000 clones, roughly 88% being singletons. Sequences were obtained from PBMCs or T cells enriched from blood (not recorded which). These receptors originate from a woman in her forties or fifties who had recovered from COVID-19.

The chain uses TRBV28 and TRBJ1-5; 7 bases fit TRBD1. V lost 6 bases, J lost 9 bases, and 17 bases stayed unmatched. The V gene's germline CDR1 is MDHEN and CDR2 SYDVKM. This CDR3 has 16 residues. The CDR3 sequence: CASRRPGQRTQGPQHF. CDR3 nucleotides: TGTGCCAGCAGGCGTCCGGGACAGCGAACCCAAGGGCCCCAGCATTTT.

The chain carries TRBV18 and TRBJ2-7, with a possible D match to TRBD2 (5 bases). Germline assignment: CDR1 KGHSH and CDR2 LQKENI. The V and J ends lost 4 bases and 0 bases respectively, with 7 bases between them. This CDR3 has 13 amino acids. The CDR3 region is CASSRGNSYEQYF. The CDR3 nucleotides read TGTGCCAGCTCACGAGGGAACTCCTACGAGCAGTACTTC.

This clone was seen a few times. The gene calls are TRBV28 and TRBJ1-2, with 9 bases that match TRBD1. The germline CDR1 and CDR2 sequences are MDHEN and SYDVKM. This CDR3 contains 16 residues. After removal of 1 base from V and 4 bases from J, the junction contained 7 bases not matched to a gene. Written as DNA, the CDR3 is TGTGCCAGCAGTTTATCAGGGACAGGGAAGCTCTATGGCTACACCTTC. Translation gives CASSLSGTGKLYGYTF.

The chain employs TRBV5-1 and TRBJ2-1; 9 positions match TRBD2. The V segment lost 0 bases and the J segment 8 bases; nucleotides outside the gene matches: 6. The CDR3 runs 15 residues. CDR1 and CDR2 from the germline V gene are SGHRS and YFSETQ. CDR3 nucleotides: TGCGCCAGCAGCTTGGGCCTAGCGGGAACGTATGAGCAGTTCTTC. This encodes CASSLGLAGTYEQFF.

The chain joins TRBV6-5 to TRBJ2-7; TRBD2 might be the D (7 bases). Trimming removed 0 bases from V and 3 bases from J, with 9 bases in between. The CDR3 has 14 residues. CDR1 is MNHEY, CDR2 SVGAGI, per germline. This CDR3 is CASSYSGGDYEQYF. DNA for the CDR3: TGTGCCAGCAGTTACTCAGGGGGGGACTACGAGCAGTACTTC.

The CDR3 DNA follows: TGTGCCAGCAGCGCCAGGACAGGGGGCGACTATGGCTACACCTTC. This translates into CASSARTGGDYGYTF. This chain joins TRBV7-2 and TRBJ1-2; TRBD1 aligns across 11 bases. The CDR3 is 15 residues long. The germline V gene encodes CDR1 SGHTA and CDR2 FQGNSA. Trimming took 5 bases from V and 3 from J; bases not matched to a gene: 5.

This clone has just a few counts. The V and J genes are TRBV9 and TRBJ2-7, with D perhaps TRBD2 (6 bases). The CDR3 is made up of 15 amino acids. V lost 2 bases and J lost 12, with 24 bases in between. The germline V gene has CDR1 SGDLS and CDR2 YYNGEE. CDR3 nucleotides: TGTGCCAGCAGCGTCGGAGGGGCCGAGGGGTTGGGACTGTACTTC. Its protein is CASSVGGAEGLGLYF.

The chain is built from TRBV4-2 and TRBJ2-6, with TRBD1 matching over 9 bases. From germline, CDR1 is LGHNA and CDR2 YNFKEQ. V shed 3 bases and J 0 bases; nucleotides not matched to a gene: 6. CDR3 size: 18 residues. CDR3 in DNA: TGTGCCAGCAGCCAGGGGCCGGGACAGGGCTCTGGGGCCAACGTCCTGACTTTC. It encodes CASSQGPGQGSGANVLTF.

V and J are TRBV18 and TRBJ1-3; D is ambiguous. V was clipped by 1 base and J by 0 bases, with 13 bases between them. The V gene's germline CDR1 is KGHSH and CDR2 LQKENI. The CDR3 runs 17 residues. The CDR3 bases are TGTGCCAGCTCACCACTGGCAGCGACCAGCTCTGGAAACACCATATATTTT. As protein: CASSPLAATSSGNTIYF.

This clone was detected only a few times. The V and J genes are TRBV19 and TRBJ2-5; 9 nucleotides line up with TRBD2. The CDR3 extends over 16 amino acids. J lost 1 base, V lost 4 bases, and 7 bases had no gene match. Germline V gene lookup returns CDR1 LNHDA and CDR2 SQIVND (reference sequence). The CDR3 protein is CASSRRASGTQETQYF. CDR3 DNA: TGTGCCAGTAGTAGGAGGGCTAGCGGGACCCAAGAGACCCAGTACTTC.

The V call is TRBV27, the J call TRBJ1-5; 10 bases are a match to TRBD1. The CDR3 loop spans 14 amino acids. Germline CDR1 reads MNHEY; CDR2 reads SMNVEV (reference sequence). Trimming took 6 bases from V and 6 from J; bases not matched to a gene: 5. The CDR3 region has the DNA TGTGCCAGCAGCCCGGGACAGGGGTTTCAGCCCCAGCATTTT. It yields the protein CASSPGQGFQPQHF.

This chain connects TRBV5-1 to TRBJ2-5, with 8 bases aligning to TRBD1. Losses at the gene ends were 0 bases for V and 5 bases for J; bases not matched to a gene: 3. CDR3 length: 14 amino acids. Germline CDR1 SGHRS, CDR2 YFSETQ. The CDR3 here is CASSLARQGETQYF. The CDR3 nucleotides read TGCGCCAGCAGCTTGGCTAGACAGGGGGAGACCCAGTACTTC.

Turning to this clone: Other DNA sequences in this specimen translate into the identical CDR3. The chain has TRBV6-1 and TRBJ1-6, with 10 bases fitting TRBD1. The trim removed 1 base at V and 7 bases at J, leaving 1 base unmatched. The CDR3 runs to 15 residues. The V gene's germline CDR1 is MNHNS and CDR2 SASEGT. In nucleotides, the CDR3 is TGTGCCAGCAGTGAAGGGACAGGGGGGAATTCACCCCTCCACTTT. Protein product: CASSEGTGGNSPLHF.

This rearrangement joins TRBV6-5 to TRBJ2-7, with 11 nucleotides matching TRBD1. The CDR3 contains 15 residues. CDR1 is MNHEY and CDR2 is SVGAGI in the germline V gene. Unmatched junction bases numbered 6, after V lost 6 bases and J lost 2 bases. The CDR3 reads CASRPPGQGAYEQYF. CDR3 nucleotides: TGTGCCAGCAGGCCACCGGGACAGGGGGCCTACGAGCAGTACTTC.

V is TRBV6-2 or TRBV6-3 and J is TRBJ1-6, with D maybe TRBD1 (6 bases). CDR3 length: 14 residues. CDR1 is MNHEY, CDR2 SVGEGT, per germline. Trimming removed 5 bases at V and 7 bases at J, with 12 bases between. CDR3 protein: CASSKDRNNSPLHF. The DNA of the CDR3 is TGTGCCAGCAGTAAGGACAGAAACAATTCACCCCTCCACTTT.

The chain combines TRBV10-3 with TRBJ2-7, with 10 positions matching TRBD2. Unmatched junction bases numbered 1, after V lost 4 bases and J lost 4 bases. The CDR3 extends over 13 amino acids. Germline loops: CDR1 ENHRY, CDR2 SYGVKD. The CDR3 nucleotides read TGTGCCATCAGTGCGACTAGCGGGTACGAGCAGTACTTC. Its protein is CAISATSGYEQYF.

The V and J genes are TRBV16 and TRBJ1-2; possibly TRBD1 for D (6 bases). The CDR3 has 14 amino acids. Deletions cut 0 bases from V and 5 bases from J, with 10 bases between. CDR1 and CDR2 (germline): KGHSY, FQNENV. The CDR3 bases are TGTGCCAGCAGCCAATCTCGACAGGTTTATGGCTACACCTTC. Protein: CASSQSRQVYGYTF. The full variable domain, rest sourced from reference TRBV16 and TRBJ1-2, is GEEVAQTPKHLVRGEGQKAKLYCAPIKGHSYVFWYQQVLKNEFKFLISFQNENVFDETGMPKERFSAKCLPNSPCSLEIQATKLEDSAVYFCASSQSRQVYGYTFGSGTRLTVV.

The rearrangement links TRBV28 to TRBJ2-1; the D gene is possibly TRBD1 (6 bases). V was trimmed by 1 base and J by 5 bases, leaving 9 bases between them. Germline loops: CDR1 MDHEN, CDR2 SYDVKM. CDR3 length equals 14 residues. The CDR3: CASSLSDRDNEQFF. In DNA, the CDR3 is TGTGCCAGCAGTTTATCGGACAGAGACAATGAGCAGTTCTTC.

The rearrangement links TRBV11-2 to TRBJ2-3, with TRBD1 identical over 9 bases. Germline V gene data show CDR1 as SGHAT and CDR2 as FQNNGV. The CDR3 runs 14 residues. J lost 3 bases, V lost 4 bases, and 2 bases had no gene match. CDR3 nucleotide sequence: TGTGCCAGCAGCTCGGGACAGGGAACAGATACGCAGTATTTT. It is translated as CASSSGQGTDTQYF. Looking up the rest from reference TRBV11-2 and TRBJ2-3 gives the full variable domain: EAGVAQSPRYKIIEKRQSVAFWCNPISGHATLYWYQQILGQGPKLLIQFQNNGVVDDSQLPKDRFSAERLKGVDSTLKIQPAKLEDSAVYLCASSSGQGTDTQYFGPGTRLTVL.